The 16 T cell receptor beta chains presented below share a single source sample, sequenced in a study of T-cell memory formation after mild COVID-19. TCRdb itself ran the 5' RACE reads through MiXCR, one entry per CDR3 protein. The table shows under 400,000 distinct CDR3 sequences, with 25% to 30% occurring only once. The sample consisted of PBMCs or a T cell subset sorted from them (not recorded which). The source is an adult woman who had mild COVID-19 (a few samples of this study predate the infection). Cell type and time point are not known.

This clonotype came up once. The chain has TRBV6-5 and TRBJ1-1; 7 nucleotides line up with TRBD1. The V segment lost 5 bases and the J segment 0 bases; nucleotides outside the gene matches: 6. The CDR3 is 15 residues long. Germline CDR1 and CDR2: MNHEY and SVGAGI. Written as DNA, the CDR3 is TGTGCCAGCAGTAGGGGACAGTACATGAACACTGAAGCTTTCTTT. This codes for CASSRGQYMNTEAFF.

The CDR3 coding sequence is TGTGCCAGCACCCCCAATAGGGACAGGCAGTATTTT. Translation gives CASTPNRDRQYF. This chain joins TRBV28 and TRBJ2-3; 7 bases map to TRBD1. This CDR3 has 12 residues. Trimming at V came to 7 bases and at J to 11 bases, leaving 9 bases not matched to a gene. The germline V gene has CDR1 MDHEN and CDR2 SYDVKM.

The gene calls are TRBV6-5 and TRBJ2-1, with 9 bases fitting TRBD2. J gave up 8 bases and V 0 bases, and 5 bases lay outside the gene matches. Germline loops: CDR1 MNHEY, CDR2 SVGAGI. The CDR3 is 15 amino acids. CDR3 protein: CASSYSSGSVYEQFF. The CDR3 nucleotides are TGTGCCAGCAGTTACTCTAGCGGGAGTGTATATGAGCAGTTCTTC.

The genes are TRBV13 and TRBJ2-7; D is uncertain. With 5 bases removed from V and 4 bases from J, the gap between germline ends came to 15 bases. The CDR3 has 14 residues. Germline-derived CDR1 and CDR2 are PRHDT and FYEKMQ (reference sequence). CDR3 loop: CASSKGLASYEQYF. The CDR3 DNA is TGTGCCAGCAGCAAGGGCCTCGCCAGTTACGAGCAGTACTTC.

The chain joins TRBV7-7 to TRBJ2-5; 10 bases line up with TRBD1. Looked up from germline, CDR1 is SSHAT and CDR2 is FNYEAQ (reference sequence). After removal of 1 base from V and 1 base from J, the junction contained 6 bases not matched to a gene. The CDR3 contains 17 residues. Here the CDR3 reads CASSLGPRDRGQETQYF. The CDR3 DNA reads TGTGCCAGCAGCTTAGGCCCCCGGGACAGGGGCCAAGAGACCCAGTACTTC.

This chain joins TRBV27 and TRBJ2-1; 7 positions agree with TRBD2. Germline values: CDR1 MNHEY, CDR2 SMNVEV (reference sequence). The CDR3 spans 15 residues. V lost 4 bases and J lost 5; bases outside the gene matches: 8. This CDR3 is CASSWGERGNNEQFF. The CDR3 DNA reads as TGTGCCAGCAGTTGGGGGGAGCGGGGCAACAATGAGCAGTTCTTC.

This clonotype showed up just a few times. The V and J genes are TRBV20-1 and TRBJ2-7, with 8 bases identical to TRBD1. The CDR3 has 14 residues. Trimming at V came to 3 bases and at J to 3 bases, leaving 7 bases not matched to a gene. Germline assignment: CDR1 DFQATT and CDR2 SNEGSKA (reference sequence). CDR3 coding DNA: TGCAGTGCTAGCTTGCGGGACAGGATCTACGAGCAGTACTTC. It translates to CSASLRDRIYEQYF.

This clonotype was seen more than once but under ten times. This sequence joins TRBV7-9 and TRBJ1-1, with D possibly matching TRBD1 (6 bases). Trimming cost V 6 bases and J 11 bases, with 16 bases left between them. In germline, CDR1 is SEHNR, CDR2 FQNEAQ (reference sequence). CDR3 size: 12 residues. This CDR3 reads CASSLDSLEAFF. CDR3 nucleotides: TGTGCCAGCAGTTTGGACAGTCTTGAGGCTTTCTTT.

The chain has TRBV10-3 and TRBJ2-1; 11 bases are shared with TRBD2. The length of the CDR3 is 16 residues. CDR1 and CDR2 (germline): ENHRY, SYGVKD. V dropped 8 bases and J dropped 8; count of bases not matched to a gene: 14. The CDR3 nucleotides are TGTGCCATCGCCCCTGTAGCGGGAGGGCCCCTCCATGAGCAGTTCTTC. It is translated as CAIAPVAGGPLHEQFF.

V is TRBV20-1 and J is TRBJ2-3; 7 bases fit TRBD1. This CDR3 contains 15 residues. V lost 5 bases and J lost 2; bases outside the gene matches: 10. Germline loops: CDR1 DFQATT, CDR2 SNEGSKA (reference sequence). Here the CDR3 DNA reads TGCAGTGCTTCGAGGGGGCTACTTACCACAGATACGCAGTATTTT. Translating it yields CSASRGLLTTDTQYF.

This clonotype was counted a few times. The chain recombines TRBV10-3 with TRBJ2-7; D call uncertain. Trimming removed 3 bases from V and 2 bases from J, with 5 bases in between. The CDR3 has 12 amino acids. Germline loops: CDR1 ENHRY, CDR2 SYGVKD. CDR3 loop: CAISEGAYEQYF. As DNA, the CDR3 is TGTGCCATCAGTGAAGGCGCCTACGAGCAGTACTTC.

CDR3 in amino acids: CSARIGRGYTF. CDR3 in DNA: TGCAGTGCGCGGATAGGGAGGGGCTACACCTTC. The rearrangement joins TRBV20-1 to TRBJ1-2; no definite D call. Trimming took off 6 bases at V and 8 bases at J, with 13 bases between the two ends. This CDR3 region has 11 residues. Per germline, CDR1 DFQATT and CDR2 SNEGSKA (reference sequence).

The chain has TRBV7-2 and TRBJ1-1; D is possibly TRBD1 (6 bases). The CDR3 consists of 13 residues. CDR1 and CDR2 from the germline V gene are SGHTA and FQGNSA. With 4 bases removed from V and 8 bases from J, the gap between germline ends came to 14 bases. The DNA for the CDR3 is TGTGCCAGCAGCTCACAGGGCCACTTAGAAGCTTTCTTT. Protein sequence: CASSSQGHLEAFF.

This clonotype appeared once. The chain links TRBV6-5 to TRBJ1-1; D not certain. CDR1 is MNHEY and CDR2 is SVGAGI in the germline V gene. Trimming stripped 0 bases from V and 6 bases from J, with 11 bases between. The CDR3 extends over 14 amino acids. The DNA for the CDR3 is TGTGCCAGCAGTTACTCCTCGGGGAGGTCTGAAGCTTTCTTT. Translation: CASSYSSGRSEAFF.

The chain has TRBV29-1 and TRBJ1-2, with D unclear. Germline assignment: CDR1 SQVTM and CDR2 ANQGSEA. V lost 6 bases to trimming and J lost 2 bases, with 10 bases between them. CDR3 length: 12 amino acids. CDR3 coding DNA: TGCAGCGTGCTCACTAAAAACTATGGCTACACCTTC. Translation gives CSVLTKNYGYTF.

The CDR3 region has the DNA TGTGCCAGTAGTATGACCCACAGGGGCGCGTCTTTGGACTACGAGCAGTACTTC. Its protein is CASSMTHRGASLDYEQYF. The J gene is TRBJ2-7, the V gene TRBV19; 7 positions match TRBD1. The CDR3 consists of 18 residues. The V segment lost 3 bases and the J segment 3 bases; nucleotides outside the gene matches: 17. Germline-derived CDR1 and CDR2 are LNHDA and SQIVND (reference sequence).